The T cell receptor (beta chain) under discussion was sequenced for a study of cytomegalovirus exposure and HLA in healthy donors. This clone was counted between two and nine times. Antigen unknown. Donors in the study were healthy people who gave bone marrow. Findings and limits, study-wide: Association of a missense DCLRE1C variant with TCR beta V- and J-gene trimming was reported in a later analysis.

PCR was performed using 60 Vbeta and 13 Jbeta primers. Profiling relied on immunoSEQ multiplex PCR, and the TCRdb table lists in-frame clones only, not all of them. The sample records over 130,000 clones, approximately 84% being singletons. J was trimmed by 2 bases and V by 7 bases; bases with no gene match: 6. In germline, CDR1 is MNHNY, CDR2 SVGAGI (reference sequence). CDR3 size: 15 residues. The sequence was obtained from a young man in good health and CMV-seropositive. Source material: PBMCs. The rearrangement uses TRBV6-6 and TRBJ2-2; 8 positions agree with TRBD2. The CDR3 DNA reads TGTGCCAGCACCCTAGCGGGCCCCAACACCGGGGAGCTGTTTTTT. It specifies CASTLAGPNTGELFF.